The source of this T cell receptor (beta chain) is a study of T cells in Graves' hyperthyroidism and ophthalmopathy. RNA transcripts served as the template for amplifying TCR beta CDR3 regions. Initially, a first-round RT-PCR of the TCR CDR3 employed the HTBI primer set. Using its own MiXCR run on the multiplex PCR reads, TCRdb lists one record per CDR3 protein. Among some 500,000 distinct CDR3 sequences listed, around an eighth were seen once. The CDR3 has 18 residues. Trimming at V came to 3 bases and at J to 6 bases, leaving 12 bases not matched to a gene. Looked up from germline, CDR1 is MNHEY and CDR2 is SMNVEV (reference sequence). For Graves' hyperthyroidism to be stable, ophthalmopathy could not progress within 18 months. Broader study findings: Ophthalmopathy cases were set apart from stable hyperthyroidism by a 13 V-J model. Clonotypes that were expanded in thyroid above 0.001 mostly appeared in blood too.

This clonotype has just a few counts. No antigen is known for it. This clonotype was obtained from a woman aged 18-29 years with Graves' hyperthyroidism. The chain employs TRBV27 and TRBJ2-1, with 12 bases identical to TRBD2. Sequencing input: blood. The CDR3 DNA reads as TGTGCCAGCAGTTTCGGGGCTAGCGGGAGGGCCTCTAGCAATGAGCAGTTCTTC. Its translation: CASSFGASGRASSNEQFF.